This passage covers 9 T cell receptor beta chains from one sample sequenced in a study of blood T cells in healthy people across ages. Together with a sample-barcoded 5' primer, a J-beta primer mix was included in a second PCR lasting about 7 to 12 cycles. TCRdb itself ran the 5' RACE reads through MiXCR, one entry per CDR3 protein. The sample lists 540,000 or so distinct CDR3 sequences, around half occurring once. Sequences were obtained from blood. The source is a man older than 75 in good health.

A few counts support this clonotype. The CDR3 coding sequence is TGTGCCAGCAGTTACGCGGGAGAAGCAGATACGCAGTATTTT. Translating it yields CASSYAGEADTQYF. This rearrangement joins TRBV6-2 or TRBV6-3 to TRBJ2-3, with 7 bases fitting TRBD2. Germline loops: CDR1 MNHEY, CDR2 SVGEGT. The CDR3 runs 14 residues. V was pared by 2 bases and J by 4 bases, with 3 bases of the junction left unmatched.

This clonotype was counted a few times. CDR3 nucleotides: TGCAGTGCTAGAGATCTACGACAGGGCAATGGCTACACCTTC. Translated, it gives CSARDLRQGNGYTF. J is TRBJ1-2 and V is TRBV20-1, with TRBD1 matching 7 bases. With 0 bases clipped from V and 6 bases from J, the junction kept 7 bases outside the gene matches. The germline V gene encodes CDR1 DFQATT and CDR2 SNEGSKA (reference sequence). This CDR3 is 14 amino acids long.

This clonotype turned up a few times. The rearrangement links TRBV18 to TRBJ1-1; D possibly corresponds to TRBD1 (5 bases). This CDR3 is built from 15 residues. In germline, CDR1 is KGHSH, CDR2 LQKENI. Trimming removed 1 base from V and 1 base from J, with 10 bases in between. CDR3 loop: CASSPQTGSNTEAFF. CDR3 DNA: TGTGCCAGCTCACCACAAACAGGTTCGAACACTGAAGCTTTCTTT.

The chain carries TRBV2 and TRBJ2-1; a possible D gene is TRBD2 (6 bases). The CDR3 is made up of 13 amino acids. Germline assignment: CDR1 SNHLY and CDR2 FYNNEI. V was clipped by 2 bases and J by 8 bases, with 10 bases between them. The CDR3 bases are TGTGCCAGCAGTGAAAACCGGAGGGATGAGCAGTTCTTC. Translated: CASSENRRDEQFF.

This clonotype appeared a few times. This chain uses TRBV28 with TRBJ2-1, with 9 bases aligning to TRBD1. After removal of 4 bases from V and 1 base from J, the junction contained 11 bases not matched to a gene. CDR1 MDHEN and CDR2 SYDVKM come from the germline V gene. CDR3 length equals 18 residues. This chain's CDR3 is CASSSDRGDRVSYNEQFF. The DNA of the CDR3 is TGTGCCAGCAGTTCAGACCGTGGGGACAGGGTTTCCTACAATGAGCAGTTCTTC. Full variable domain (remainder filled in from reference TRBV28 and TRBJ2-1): DVKVTQSSRYLVKRTGEKVFLECVQDMDHENMFWYRQDPGLGLRLIYFSYDVKMKEKGDIPEGYSVSREKKERFSLILESASTNQTSMYLCASSSDRGDRVSYNEQFFGPGTRLTVL.

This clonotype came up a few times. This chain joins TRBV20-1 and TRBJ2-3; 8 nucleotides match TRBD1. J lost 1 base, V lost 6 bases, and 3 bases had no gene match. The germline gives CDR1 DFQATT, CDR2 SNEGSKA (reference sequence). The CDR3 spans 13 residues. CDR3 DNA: TGCAGTGCCCACAGGGGGGGCACAGATACGCAGTATTTT. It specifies CSAHRGGTDTQYF.

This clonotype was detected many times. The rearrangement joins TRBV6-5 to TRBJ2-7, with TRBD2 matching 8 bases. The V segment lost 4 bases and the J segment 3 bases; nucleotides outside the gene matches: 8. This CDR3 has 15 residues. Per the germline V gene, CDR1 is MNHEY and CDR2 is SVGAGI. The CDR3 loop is CASSSAAGGLYEQYF. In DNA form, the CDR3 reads TGTGCCAGCAGTTCCGCGGCGGGAGGCCTCTACGAGCAGTACTTC.

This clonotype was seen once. CDR3 sequence reads: CSGQGNQETQYF. As DNA, the CDR3 is TGCAGTGGACAGGGGAACCAAGAGACCCAGTACTTC. This chain uses TRBV20-1 with TRBJ2-5; TRBD1 aligns across 8 bases. V lost 7 bases to trimming and J lost 0 bases; unmatched junction nucleotides: 1. The CDR3 sequence is 12 residues long. Per germline, CDR1 DFQATT and CDR2 SNEGSKA (reference sequence).

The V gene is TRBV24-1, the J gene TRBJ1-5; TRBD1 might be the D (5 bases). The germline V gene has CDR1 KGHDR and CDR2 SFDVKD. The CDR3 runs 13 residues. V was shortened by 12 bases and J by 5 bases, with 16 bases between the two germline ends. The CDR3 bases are TGTGCCCCTCCTCAGGGAAATTATCAGCCCCAGCATTTT. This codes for CAPPQGNYQPQHF.